These 15 T cell receptor beta chains originate from one sample sequenced in a study of beta chain features in type 1 diabetes. Expressed TCRB transcripts were sequenced, since all the RNA that had been isolated was reverse transcribed. TCRdb keeps only in-frame clones here, not all; method: immunoSEQ multiplex PCR. The table lists under 900,000 clones, 17% of them singletons. The sequenced sample consisted of naive CD4+ T cells from blood. The receptors shown here come from a woman aged 18 to 35 in good health.

This clone was observed once. The J gene is TRBJ2-5, the V gene TRBV4-2; possible D gene TRBD1, 5 bases. Germline values: CDR1 LGHNA, CDR2 YNFKEQ. The CDR3 has 19 amino acids. Deletions cut 0 bases from V and 5 bases from J, with 25 bases between. The CDR3 DNA reads as TGTGCCAGCAGCCAAGATCTTTTCGCCCGGAAAGGGTCAGGGGAGACCCAGTACTTC. Its protein is CASSQDLFARKGSGETQYF.

The chain couples TRBV19 to TRBJ2-7; TRBD1 might be the D (5 bases). The CDR3 sequence is 14 residues long. Trimming removed 8 bases at V and 0 bases at J, with 14 bases between. Germline V gene sequence: CDR1 LNHDA, CDR2 SQIVND (reference sequence). CDR3 DNA: TGTGCCAGTCCTAACCCAGGGCACTCCTACGAGCAGTACTTC. This translates into CASPNPGHSYEQYF.

The table lists this clone with a few counts. The genes are TRBV4-3 and TRBJ1-5; D perhaps matches TRBD1 (5 bases). The CDR3 extends over 15 amino acids. Between the trimmed V and J ends, which lost 0 bases and 4 bases, there was a span of 10 bases. The germline V gene has CDR1 LGHNA and CDR2 YSLEER. The CDR3 sequence: CASSQDSGGNQPQHF. The CDR3 coding sequence is TGCGCCAGCAGCCAAGATAGTGGGGGGAATCAGCCCCAGCATTTT.

J is TRBJ2-2 and V is TRBV7-9, with 8 bases that match TRBD2. The CDR3 covers 16 residues. The V segment lost 7 bases and the J segment 3 bases; nucleotides outside the gene matches: 10. Per the germline V gene, CDR1 is SEHNR and CDR2 is FQNEAQ (reference sequence). CDR3 protein: CASTQKERGYTGELFF. The CDR3 nucleotides are TGTGCCAGCACCCAGAAGGAGCGGGGGTACACCGGGGAGCTGTTTTTT. The whole variable domain, filled in from reference TRBV7-9 and TRBJ2-2, reads DTGVSQNPRHKITKRGQNVTFRCDPISEHNRLYWYRQTLGQGPEFLTYFQNEAQLEKSRLLSDRFSAERPKGSFSTLEIQRTEQGDSAMYLCASTQKERGYTGELFFGEGSRLTVL.

This clone was picked up a small number of times. The chain combines TRBV4-3 with TRBJ2-4; D gene uncertain. Germline V CDR1 and CDR2: LGHNA, YSLEER. The CDR3 spans 19 residues. Trimming removed 3 bases at V and 0 bases at J, with 21 bases between. The CDR3 DNA reads TGCGCCAGCAGCCAGGATGTTTTAGGCCCCGCTTTAGCCAAAAACATTCAGTACTTC. This gives the protein CASSQDVLGPALAKNIQYF.

The sample holds a few counts of this clone. This chain uses TRBV5-1 with TRBJ1-1; D perhaps matches TRBD1 (6 bases). V was pared by 4 bases and J by 0 bases, with 10 bases between. The CDR3 sequence is 14 residues long. The germline gives CDR1 SGHRS, CDR2 YFSETQ. CDR3 amino acids: CASSIGQLNTEAFF. CDR3 bases: TGCGCCAGCAGCATTGGACAGTTGAACACTGAAGCTTTCTTT.

This clone was counted a few times. The V call is TRBV7-9, the J call TRBJ2-7; 10 bases fit TRBD1. The germline CDR1 and CDR2 sequences are SEHNR and FQNEAQ (reference sequence). Germline trimming cut 0 bases from V and 2 bases from J; bases unmatched to any gene: 1. The CDR3 is 15 residues long. CDR3 amino acids: CASSLAGTGAYEQYF. In nucleotides, the CDR3 is TGTGCCAGCAGCTTAGCCGGGACAGGGGCCTACGAGCAGTACTTC.

The chain couples TRBV7-9 to TRBJ1-1, with unresolved D. The CDR3 length is 14 residues. Germline CDR1 SEHNR, CDR2 FQNEAQ (reference sequence). V was trimmed by 1 base and J by 4 bases, leaving 10 bases between them. The CDR3 protein is CASSLGVAGTEAFF. CDR3 DNA: TGTGCCAGCAGCTTAGGGGTGGCAGGCACTGAAGCTTTCTTT.

V usage is TRBV7-3 and J usage is TRBJ1-1, with unresolved D. The CDR3 runs 15 residues. Germline V lookup: CDR1 SGHTA, CDR2 FQGTGA. V lost 2 bases to trimming and J lost 3 bases, with 13 bases between them. The CDR3 nucleotides read TGTGCCAGCAGCTTAGAGGCCACCCGTTACACTGAAGCTTTCTTT. Its protein product is CASSLEATRYTEAFF.

The chain recombines TRBV2 with TRBJ2-5; no reliable D call. The CDR3 is made up of 14 amino acids. Trimming took off 2 bases at V and 1 base at J, with 8 bases between the two ends. Germline-derived CDR1 and CDR2 are SNHLY and FYNNEI. The CDR3 coding sequence is TGTGCCAGCAGTGAACGGGTGGGCCAAGAGACCCAGTACTTC. Its protein product is CASSERVGQETQYF.

The V and J genes are TRBV6-6 and TRBJ1-2; D ambiguous. Germline loops: CDR1 MNHNY, CDR2 SVGAGI (reference sequence). The length of the CDR3 is 14 residues. Trimming pared 2 bases from V and 5 bases from J, leaving 12 bases between. CDR3 residues: CASSYDGVGYGYTF. DNA of the CDR3: TGTGCCAGCAGTTACGACGGAGTAGGGTATGGCTACACCTTC.

This rearrangement joins TRBV28 to TRBJ2-7; TRBD2 agrees at 7 bases. This CDR3 is 15 amino acids long. Germline trimming cut 4 bases from V and 1 base from J; bases unmatched to any gene: 7. The V gene's germline CDR1 is MDHEN and CDR2 SYDVKM. This CDR3 reads CASSSPGGPSYEQYF. For the CDR3, the DNA is TGTGCCAGCAGTTCCCCGGGGGGACCTTCCTACGAGCAGTACTTC.

This clone turned up a few times. An end of the junction does not agree with germline; a read error may underlie this. Additional DNA sequences in this sample encode the identical CDR3. The V call is TRBV14, the J call TRBJ2-6; 7 bases fit TRBD1. The CDR3 runs 16 residues. Germline V gene data show CDR1 as SGHDN and CDR2 as FVKESK. Here the CDR3 reads CASSQADRAGANVLTF. CDR3 DNA sequence: TGCGCCAGCAGCCAAGCAGACAGGGCCGGGGCCAACGTCCTGACTTTC.

The rearrangement uses TRBV28 and TRBJ2-1; a weak D match, TRBD2 (6 bases). V was trimmed by 7 bases and J by 10 bases, leaving 14 bases between them. CDR1 MDHEN and CDR2 SYDVKM come from the germline V gene. The CDR3 runs to 12 residues. The CDR3 here is CASKPSGEEQFF. For the CDR3, the DNA is TGTGCCAGCAAACCCTCGGGAGAGGAGCAGTTCTTC.

V usage is TRBV9 and J usage is TRBJ1-3; the D is unclear. V was trimmed by 4 bases and J by 8 bases, leaving 13 bases between them. Germline assignment: CDR1 SGDLS and CDR2 YYNGEE. The CDR3 spans 13 residues. The CDR3: CASSRQNADTIYF. As DNA, the CDR3 is TGTGCCAGCAGCCGGCAAAATGCAGACACCATATATTTT.